This is a list of T cell receptor beta chains from one sample in a study of blood T cell repertoires in COVID-19. Repertoires were generated with immunoSEQ multiplex PCR, while TCRdb's copy carries only in-frame clones and drops some. The sample holds approximately 180,000 clones, approximately 85% seen once. The sample taken for sequencing was peripheral blood. These receptors were taken from a human donor with active or convalescent COVID-19. The donor label of this sample is uncertain. Both conserved end residues are part of each CDR3. D genes are given only for firm matches. Only part of the rows carry a size: once, few, many, or a class if the clone is expanded.

>TRBV11-2|TRBJ2-7|TRBD2|NA
TGTGCCAGCAGCTCAGCGGGAGGGTACGAGCAGTACTTC
CASSSAGGYEQYF
>TRBV3-1/TRBV3-2|TRBJ2-1|TRBD2|NA
TGTGCCAGCAGCCTAACTAGCGGGAACAAGAATGAGCAGTTCTTC
CASSLTSGNKNEQFF
>TRBV25-1|TRBJ1-2|NA|NA
TGTGCCAGCAGTGAATTGGAGAGCTATGGCTACACCTTC
CASSELESYGYTF
>TRBV2|TRBJ1-2|NA|few
TGTGCCAGCAGTGAAAGAACAGTCTATGGCTACACCTTC
CASSERTVYGYTF
>TRBV5-1|TRBJ1-2|NA|NA
TGCGCCAGCAGCTTGTATCCGCCAGGGCTAAACTATGGCTACACCTTC
CASSLYPPGLNYGYTF
>TRBV2|TRBJ2-7|NA|NA
TGTGCCAGCAGCGGGGAGGGGGAGTGGCAGTACTTC
CASSGEGEWQYF
>TRBV27|TRBJ2-7|NA|NA
TGTGCCAGCAGTTTCCGACAGGGAGGTAGCGGGGCCCGCTTGGAGCAGTACTTC
CASSFRQGGSGARLEQYF
>TRBV11-3|TRBJ2-1|TRBD1|NA
TGTGCCAGCAGCTTAGTAGGAGGACAGGGTTCCTACAATGAGCAGTTCTTC
CASSLVGGQGSYNEQFF
>TRBV6-5|TRBJ1-6|TRBD1|NA
TGTGCCAGCAGTTACAGCGGACAGGATTATTCACCCCTCCACTTT
CASSYSGQDYSPLHF
>TRBV7-9|TRBJ1-6|NA|NA
TGTGCCAGCAGCTTAACCCGACAGGCTGGCATCCTTCCTTTACCCCTCCACTTT
CASSLTRQAGILPLPLHF
>TRBV12-3/TRBV12-4|TRBJ2-1|TRBD2|NA
TGTGCCAGCAGTTTAGGTGCGGGGGGGAAGTTCTTC
CASSLGAGGKFF
>TRBV5-4|TRBJ2-7|NA|NA
TGTGCCAGCAGCTTCGTACGGGACTACGAGCAGTACTTC
CASSFVRDYEQYF
>TRBV5-5|TRBJ2-5|TRBD1|NA
TGTGCCAGCAGCTTAGTAGGGGGCGTGGAGACCCAGTACTTC
CASSLVGGVETQYF
>TRBV25-1|TRBJ1-2|NA|NA
TGTGCCAGCAGTGAATACGACAGAAACTATGGCTACACCTTC
CASSEYDRNYGYTF
>TRBV27|TRBJ2-3|TRBD1|few
TGTGCCAGCAGTTTCCAGGGGGCGAGAGATACGCAGTATTTT
CASSFQGARDTQYF
>TRBV19|TRBJ2-7|TRBD1|NA
TGTGCCAGTAGCTGGGGCAGGGGGCCTGTCCTCGAGCAGTACTTC
CASSWGRGPVLEQYF
>TRBV27|TRBJ2-1|TRBD2|NA
TGTGCCAGCAGTAACAGCGGGAGGGTAGCCAATGAGCAGTTCTTC
CASSNSGRVANEQFF
>TRBV30|TRBJ1-3|NA|NA
TGTGCCTGGAGTGTACCCAGGCCGGGAGGAAACACCATATATTTT
CAWSVPRPGGNTIYF
>TRBV7-3|TRBJ2-3|NA|once
TGTGCCAGCAGCGGAGGGTCCCGGCGAGATACGCAGTATTTT
CASSGGSRRDTQYF
>TRBV5-1|TRBJ2-3|NA|NA
TGCGCCAGCTCCGACAGGTTGACAGATACGCAGTATTTT
CASSDRLTDTQYF
>TRBV12-3/TRBV12-4|TRBJ1-1|NA|NA
TGTGCCAGCAGTCGAGACAGGAACACTGAAGCTTTCTTT
CASSRDRNTEAFF
>TRBV4-2|TRBJ2-5|TRBD1|NA
TGTGCCAGCAGCCAAGATCCGGGACAGAACCAAGAGACCCAGTACTTC
CASSQDPGQNQETQYF
>TRBV19|TRBJ2-1|NA|NA
TGTGCCAGTAAAAGGGGGGGCTACAATGAGCAGTTCTTC
CASKRGGYNEQFF
>TRBV6-2/TRBV6-3|TRBJ2-3|NA|NA
TGTGCCAGCAGTTCCCAGGGTTGGACAGATACGCAGTATTTT
CASSSQGWTDTQYF
>TRBV11-2|TRBJ1-1|TRBD1|NA
TGTGCCAGCAGCTTTCCCCGGACAGGGGGCGCTGGCTACACTGAAGCTTTCTTT
CASSFPRTGGAGYTEAFF
>TRBV20-1|TRBJ1-2|NA|NA
TGCAGTGCTAGTGCCTATTACCAGGGGAGTCGTGGCTACACCTTC
CSASAYYQGSRGYTF